This T cell receptor beta chain was observed in a study of early stage breast cancer tumors. Libraries were prepared by immunoSEQ multiplex PCR; TCRdb keeps only in-frame clonotypes and omits some of them. The table has about 72,000 clones, approximately 79% seen once. The CDR3 extends over 13 amino acids. Trimming shortened V by 7 bases and J by 4 bases, and 13 bases separated the two germline ends. Germline V gene data show CDR1 as LNHDA and CDR2 as SQIVND (reference sequence). The TCR was taken from a person in their sixties or seventies with breast cancer. Material for sequencing was blood. The rearrangement joins TRBV19 to TRBJ1-2, with D hard to call. CDR3 nucleotides: TGTGCCAGTACCACTGACAAAGGCTATGGCTACACCTTC. Its protein product is CASTTDKGYGYTF. The variable domain in full, with the rest retrieved from reference TRBV19 and TRBJ1-2, is DGGITQSPKYLFRKEGQNVTLSCEQNLNHDAMYWYRQDPGQGLRLIYYSQIVNDFQKGDIAEGYSVSREKKESFPLTVTSAQKNPTAFYLCASTTDKGYGYTFGSGTRLTVV.